This T cell receptor beta chain derives from a study of T cell changes during pregnancy in multiple sclerosis. Germline trimming cut 5 bases from V and 6 bases from J; bases unmatched to any gene: 7. This CDR3 spans 13 amino acids. The germline CDR1 and CDR2 sequences are SNHLY and FYNNEI. The method was immunoSEQ multiplex PCR; TCRdb's version includes in-frame clones alone and lacks a portion of them. Of about 84,000 clones listed, 94% were seen once; the top ten hold 2.5%. The receptor was isolated from a female donor with multiple sclerosis, enrolled in a pregnancy study. The chain couples TRBV2 to TRBJ2-7; 7 bases are shared with TRBD1. Sequences were derived from peripheral blood, sampled in the third trimester of pregnancy. The CDR3 reads CASSTRQGSEQYF. The CDR3 nucleotides read TGTGCCAGCAGTACCCGACAGGGAAGCGAGCAGTACTTC. The variable domain in full, with the rest retrieved from reference TRBV2 and TRBJ2-7, is EPEVTQTPSHQVTQMGQEVILRCVPISNHLYFYWYRQILGQKVEFLVSFYNNEISEKSEIFDDQFSVERPDGSNFTLKIRSTKLEDSAMYFCASSTRQGSEQYFGPGTRLTVT.